These 25 T cell receptor beta chains share one sample of origin, sequenced in a study of blood T cells in healthy people across ages (dated by TCRdb to the mid-2010s). Receptors were amplified or captured by 5' RACE. Sequenced using an Illumina HiSeq 2500. A second PCR of 7 to 11 cycles was run with a J-beta primer mix and a sample-barcoded 5' primer. Through fastp at Q25 and MiXCR, TCRdb rebuilt clones from the public reads, retaining in-frame beta chains. Each entry is one CDR3 protein sequence, shown with its most common DNA and genes. Across this sample there are 540,000 or so distinct CDR3 sequences, with 24% seen only once. 8.7% of the sample rests with the top ten. The data were also submitted as part of a second study, on T cells of mothers and their children.

Material for sequencing was blood. The receptor source for this set is a boy younger than 18 in good health.

There are a few counts of this clonotype. The chain links TRBV5-1 to TRBJ2-5; a weak D match, TRBD2 (5 bases). TRBJ2-1 explains the end of the DNA better; the J call may be wrong. The CDR3 runs to 11 residues. Germline V gene sequence: CDR1 SGHRS, CDR2 YFSETQ. The CDR3: CASSWAGEQFF. As DNA, the CDR3 is TGCGCCAGCAGCTGGGCGGGTGAGCAGTTCTTC.

This clonotype was picked up a small number of times. This chain connects TRBV3-1 to TRBJ2-3, with D possibly being TRBD1 (5 bases). V was clipped by 3 bases and J by 3 bases, with 13 bases between them. This CDR3 is built from 15 residues. The germline V gene encodes CDR1 LGHDT and CDR2 YNNKEL (reference sequence). The CDR3: CASSQAWGNTDTQYF. The CDR3 DNA sequence: TGTGCCAGCAGCCAGGCTTGGGGCAATACAGATACGCAGTATTTT.

This chain connects TRBV6-2 or TRBV6-3 to TRBJ2-7; no clear D. V was cut by 2 bases and J by 1 base, with 21 bases left in between. Germline loops: CDR1 MNHEY, CDR2 SVGEGT. The CDR3 consists of 18 residues. In DNA form, the CDR3 reads TGTGCCAGCAGTTACCCATCCGGCGGCCTTCGATTTTCCTACGAGCAGTACTTC. It encodes CASSYPSGGLRFSYEQYF.

In its sample, this clonotype was seen once. The chain joins TRBV6-5 to TRBJ2-1; D not resolved. The J call is doubtful: the DNA matches TRBJ2-7 better. Germline-derived CDR1 and CDR2 are MNHEY and SVGAGI. This CDR3 is built from 13 residues. CDR3 DNA: TGTGCCAGCAGCAATGGACGGAATTACGAGCAGTACTTC. It codes for CASSNGRNYEQYF.

Details on this clonotype: One junction end disagrees with the germline gene, perhaps due to a read error. The gene calls are TRBV4-3 and TRBJ2-7; D may match TRBD1 or TRBD2 (5 bases each). Germline loops: CDR1 LGHNA, CDR2 YSLEER. The CDR3 extends over 15 amino acids. The CDR3: CASSSPGPATPTSVF. Here the CDR3 DNA reads TGCGCCAGCAGCTCGCCGGGACCGGCGACACCCACTTCGGTCTTC.

This clonotype was seen only a few times. J is TRBJ2-3 and V is TRBV9, with D perhaps TRBD1 (6 bases). Trimming shortened V by 2 bases and J by 3 bases, and 16 bases separated the two germline ends. The CDR3 consists of 16 residues. Germline V gene data show CDR1 as SGDLS and CDR2 as YYNGEE. CDR3 coding DNA: TGTGCCAGCAGCGTTTTCTATTCAGGGGCTACAGATACGCAGTATTTT. Its translation is CASSVFYSGATDTQYF.

This clonotype was seen only a few times. CDR3 coding DNA: TGTGCCAGCAATTCGGCCCTGGGAGGGTCAGGAAACACCATATATTTT. Translation gives CASNSALGGSGNTIYF. The chain uses TRBV7-9 and TRBJ1-3; D not certain. CDR1 is SEHNR, CDR2 FQNEAQ, per germline (reference sequence). Trimming removed 7 bases from V and 4 bases from J, with 20 bases in between. The CDR3 loop spans 16 amino acids.

The rearrangement links TRBV9 to TRBJ1-2, with D maybe TRBD1 (6 bases). V dropped 3 bases and J dropped 8 bases, with 20 bases sitting between them. CDR3 length: 15 amino acids. CDR1 is SGDLS, CDR2 YYNGEE, per germline. The CDR3 nucleotides are TGTGCCAGCAGCGCATCTTGGACAGCCCCGTGGGGCTACACCTTC. Amino acids: CASSASWTAPWGYTF.

The rearrangement uses TRBV3-1 and TRBJ2-1; 11 nucleotides agree with TRBD2. The J call may not be correct, given that the DNA end is closer to TRBJ2-5. This CDR3 region has 18 residues. Germline lookup yields CDR1 LGHDT and CDR2 YNNKEL (reference sequence). CDR3 sequence: CASSQDFVAGGPQETQYF. The CDR3, as DNA: TGTGCCAGCAGCCAAGATTTTGTAGCGGGAGGGCCCCAAGAGACCCAGTACTTC.

The chain combines TRBV20-1 with TRBJ1-5; unclear D gene. CDR1 DFQATT and CDR2 SNEGSKA come from the germline V gene (reference sequence). The CDR3 has 13 amino acids. Trimming shortened V by 3 bases and J by 5 bases, and 11 bases separated the two germline ends. The DNA for the CDR3 is TGCAGTGCTAGTGCCCAGGTCGATCAGCCCCAGCATTTT. Translated: CSASAQVDQPQHF.

There are many counts of this clonotype. The rearrangement joins TRBV27 to TRBJ2-7, with D tentatively TRBD2 (7 bases). The CDR3 sequence is 16 residues long. The germline V and J ends were trimmed by 3 bases and 0 bases, with 15 bases remaining between them. Germline V gene data show CDR1 as MNHEY and CDR2 as SMNVEV (reference sequence). CDR3 DNA sequence: TGTGCCAGCAGTTTGAATGGGCGGGGGCCCTCCTACGAGCAGTACTTC. This encodes CASSLNGRGPSYEQYF.

V is TRBV7-3 and J is TRBJ2-3, with a possible D match to TRBD2 (6 bases). The ends were cut back, 3 bases at V and 2 bases at J, with 12 bases in the middle. CDR1 and CDR2 from the germline V gene are SGHTA and FQGTGA. CDR3 length: 15 residues. The CDR3 spells CASSFGLQDTDTQYF. The CDR3 DNA sequence: TGTGCCAGCAGCTTCGGACTACAGGACACAGATACGCAGTATTTT.

Regarding this clonotype: The conserved phenylalanine or tryptophan is not found at the CDR3 terminus, so this likely reflects a read error. The J gene is TRBJ2-5, the V gene TRBV20-1; 12 nucleotides agree with TRBD2. Per the germline V gene, CDR1 is DFQATT and CDR2 is SNEGSKA (reference sequence). The CDR3 contains 15 residues. Unmatched junction bases numbered 11, after V lost 1 base and J lost 11 bases. CDR3 amino acids: CSARAPSGRALEQYV. DNA for the CDR3: TGCAGTGCTAGAGCCCCTAGCGGGAGGGCCTTGGAGCAGTACGTC.

The rearrangement joins TRBV27 to TRBJ1-1, with a weak D call TRBD1 (5 bases). The CDR3 runs to 15 residues. Per germline, CDR1 MNHEY and CDR2 SMNVEV (reference sequence). Trimming pared 0 bases from V and 3 bases from J, leaving 11 bases between. The CDR3: CASSLSGGEYTEAFF. DNA for the CDR3: TGTGCCAGCAGTTTATCGGGGGGGGAATACACTGAAGCTTTCTTT.

A few counts support this clonotype. This chain connects TRBV24-1 to TRBJ2-5; 12 bases agree with TRBD2. J gave up 5 bases and V 3 bases, and 9 bases lay outside the gene matches. This CDR3 has 17 residues. In germline, CDR1 is KGHDR, CDR2 SFDVKD. CDR3 in DNA: TGTGCCACCAGTGATACTCCTGGACTAGCGGGGAACGAGACCCAGTACTTC. As protein: CATSDTPGLAGNETQYF.

This clonotype was detected a few times. The chain joins TRBV7-2 to TRBJ2-4, with 9 bases identical to TRBD2. CDR1 and CDR2 (germline): SGHTA, FQGNSA. The CDR3 extends over 17 amino acids. V was pared by 8 bases and J by 1 base, with 12 bases of the junction left unmatched. The DNA of the CDR3 is TGTGCCAGCGGCGGGAGGGCCACCTTGAGGGCCAAAAACATTCAGTACTTC. It translates to CASGGRATLRAKNIQYF. The whole variable domain, filled in from reference TRBV7-2 and TRBJ2-4, reads GAGVSQSPSNKVTEKGKDVELRCDPISGHTALYWYRQSLGQGLEFLIYFQGNSAPDKSGLPSDRFSAERTGGSVSTLTIQRTQQEDSAVYLCASGGRATLRAKNIQYFGAGTRLSVL.

Comment on this clonotype: One end of the junction varies from germline; a read error may be responsible. The gene calls are TRBV7-9 and TRBJ2-5; TRBD1 is a possible D gene (6 bases). Germline V gives CDR1 SEHNR, CDR2 FQNEAQ (reference sequence). The CDR3 extends over 12 amino acids. In DNA form, the CDR3 reads TGTGCCAGCAGTTTAGGGGGTTTGACCCAGTACTTC. Amino acids: CASSLGGLTQYF. The full variable domain, completed using reference TRBV7-9 and TRBJ2-5, is DTGVSQNPRHKITKRGQNVTFRCDPISEHNRLYWYRQTLGQGPEFLTYFQNEAQLEKSRLLSDRFSAERPKGSFSTLEIQRTEQGDSAMYLCASSLGGLTQYFGPGTRLLVL.

In its sample, this clonotype was seen a few times. The rearrangement links TRBV28 to TRBJ1-1; D gene ambiguous. V lost 4 bases, J lost 6 bases, and 18 bases lay in between. Germline V gene sequence: CDR1 MDHEN, CDR2 SYDVKM. The CDR3 runs to 15 residues. The CDR3 DNA follows: TGTGCCAGCAGTTCGATATGGAAGGACGAGGCTGAAGCTTTCTTT. It codes for CASSSIWKDEAEAFF. The variable domain in full, completed from reference TRBV28 and TRBJ1-1, reads DVKVTQSSRYLVKRTGEKVFLECVQDMDHENMFWYRQDPGLGLRLIYFSYDVKMKEKGDIPEGYSVSREKKERFSLILESASTNQTSMYLCASSSIWKDEAEAFFGQGTRLTVV.

The J gene is TRBJ2-3, the V gene TRBV7-2; D assignment may be TRBD1 or TRBD2 (6 bases each). The CDR3 extends over 12 amino acids. Germline V gene data show CDR1 as SGHTA and CDR2 as FQGNSA. V lost 1 base, J lost 14 bases, and 13 bases lay in between. CDR3 nucleotide sequence: TGTGCCAGCAGCTTAGGGTTGGGGGGCCGGTATTTT. This encodes CASSLGLGGRYF.

This clonotype was counted a few times. The chain uses TRBV7-9 and TRBJ2-1; 10 bases fit TRBD2. The CDR3 is made up of 16 amino acids. Germline trimming cut 2 bases from V and 2 bases from J; bases unmatched to any gene: 3. Germline CDR1 is SEHNR and CDR2 is FQNEAQ (reference sequence). CDR3 DNA: TGTGCCAGCAGCTTAAGAGGACTAGCGGCCTACAATGAGCAGTTCTTC. It codes for CASSLRGLAAYNEQFF.

A remark on this clonotype: Sequence at one end of the junction differs from germline and may be a read error. This rearrangement joins TRBV6-4 to TRBJ2-3, with a possible D match to TRBD2 (5 bases). The CDR3 contains 13 residues. Germline V lookup: CDR1 MRHNA, CDR2 SNTAGT. This CDR3 reads CASSDPNGDTQYF. The CDR3 DNA sequence: TGTGCCAGCAGTGACCCGAACGGGGATACGCAATATTTT.

The rearrangement joins TRBV6-6 to TRBJ2-2; 7 nucleotides agree with TRBD1. Germline lookup yields CDR1 MNHNY and CDR2 SVGAGI (reference sequence). The length of the CDR3 is 16 residues. The V gene end was trimmed by 4 bases and the J gene end by 3 bases; junction bases not matched to a gene: 8. The CDR3 bases are TGTGCCAGCAGTTTTCCCGTCACAGGGGACACCGGGGAGCTGTTTTTT. It encodes CASSFPVTGDTGELFF.

This clonotype was picked up a small number of times. The chain carries TRBV6-6 and TRBJ1-4; 7 positions match TRBD1. The CDR3 extends over 15 amino acids. V trimming: 4 bases; J trimming: 6 bases; junction bases outside the gene matches: 8. Looked up from germline, CDR1 is MNHNY and CDR2 is SVGAGI (reference sequence). The CDR3 nucleotides are TGTGCCAGCAGTTCCAGAGGGGGCGCGGATGAAAAACTGTTTTTT. This gives the protein CASSSRGGADEKLFF.

V usage is TRBV6-6 and J usage is TRBJ1-2, with 10 nucleotides matching TRBD1. The CDR3 runs to 17 residues. Germline V gene sequence: CDR1 MNHNY, CDR2 SVGAGI (reference sequence). The junction had 11 bases not matched to a gene; V was cut back by 7 bases and J by 0 bases. The CDR3 sequence is CASTVSGTGDPNYGYTF. The CDR3 DNA reads as TGTGCCAGCACCGTTTCCGGGACAGGGGACCCTAACTATGGCTACACCTTC.

This clonotype appeared many times. The rearrangement joins TRBV12-3 or TRBV12-4 to TRBJ1-1; 7 bases are shared with TRBD1. The CDR3 totals 16 residues. Trimming took 1 base from V and 11 from J; bases not matched to a gene: 16. The CDR3 here is CASSLEMTGQRVFAFF. DNA of the CDR3: TGTGCCAGCAGTTTAGAAATGACGGGACAGCGAGTTTTCGCTTTCTTT.